The rows below give T cell receptor beta chains drawn from one sample of a study of vaccination and CD4 T cells after COVID-19. No antigen is known for these receptors. TCRdb analysed the PCR reads with MiXCR anew, one entry per CDR3 protein. This table holds about 14,000 distinct CDR3 sequences, roughly 50% found once. Sequenced input: CD4+ T cells from blood, cultured in vitro. These receptors came from a human donor who had recovered from COVID-19. Each CDR3 is given with its conserved first and last residue. Fields, in order: J gene, V gene, D gene, CDR3 protein. D genes are given only for firm matches.

j_call: TRBJ1-6
v_call: TRBV7-8
d_call: NA
cdr3_aa: CASSLERGAALPLHF

j_call: TRBJ1-5
v_call: TRBV28
d_call: NA
cdr3_aa: CASTTWVGGNQPQHF

j_call: TRBJ2-1
v_call: TRBV7-2
d_call: NA
cdr3_aa: CASSLNPFPSNEQFF

j_call: TRBJ1-1
v_call: TRBV29-1
d_call: TRBD1
cdr3_aa: CSVEIGQGLEAFF

j_call: TRBJ2-3
v_call: TRBV6-1
d_call: NA
cdr3_aa: CASRGQGTSGGTDTQYF

j_call: TRBJ1-5
v_call: TRBV20-1
d_call: NA
cdr3_aa: CSALGQYNQPQHF

j_call: TRBJ1-5
v_call: TRBV12-3/TRBV12-4
d_call: TRBD1
cdr3_aa: CASSLWDRGFGQPQHF

j_call: TRBJ1-6
v_call: TRBV28
d_call: NA
cdr3_aa: CASSRDPLRRGSPLHF

j_call: TRBJ2-1
v_call: TRBV20-1
d_call: NA
cdr3_aa: CSAAQLANEQFF

j_call: TRBJ1-2
v_call: TRBV19
d_call: TRBD1
cdr3_aa: CASRSDRGIGYTF

j_call: TRBJ2-6
v_call: TRBV19
d_call: TRBD1
cdr3_aa: CASTDRGSRGANVLTF

j_call: TRBJ2-5
v_call: TRBV2
d_call: TRBD1
cdr3_aa: CASSGTGGLEETQYF

j_call: TRBJ1-1
v_call: TRBV20-1
d_call: TRBD1
cdr3_aa: CSASGTGTEAFF

j_call: TRBJ1-6
v_call: TRBV6-1
d_call: NA
cdr3_aa: CASQTGFKPLHF

j_call: TRBJ2-2
v_call: TRBV21-1
d_call: NA
cdr3_aa: CASSANGGRVNTGELFF

j_call: TRBJ1-6
v_call: TRBV5-8
d_call: TRBD1
cdr3_aa: CASSRTGGPNSPLHF

j_call: TRBJ1-5
v_call: TRBV11-2
d_call: NA
cdr3_aa: CASSLDVGQPQHF

j_call: TRBJ1-5
v_call: TRBV6-1
d_call: NA
cdr3_aa: CANGQQYQPQHF

j_call: TRBJ1-2
v_call: TRBV20-1
d_call: TRBD1
cdr3_aa: CSADRQGDGYTF

j_call: TRBJ2-5
v_call: TRBV4-1
d_call: TRBD2
cdr3_aa: CASSQRLAGGQETQYF

j_call: TRBJ2-3
v_call: TRBV7-9
d_call: NA
cdr3_aa: CASSSIARSTDTQYF

j_call: TRBJ2-2
v_call: TRBV30
d_call: NA
cdr3_aa: CAWTRFANTGELFF

j_call: TRBJ2-7
v_call: TRBV20-1
d_call: TRBD2
cdr3_aa: CSAKGGTSDYEQYF

j_call: TRBJ2-1
v_call: TRBV29-1
d_call: TRBD1
cdr3_aa: CSAGQTIYNEQFF

j_call: TRBJ2-2
v_call: TRBV20-1
d_call: NA
cdr3_aa: CSATWHTGELFF

j_call: TRBJ2-7
v_call: TRBV11-2
d_call: NA
cdr3_aa: CASSLDPVTDSYEQYF

j_call: TRBJ2-2
v_call: TRBV11-2
d_call: NA
cdr3_aa: CASSWDGNTGELFF

j_call: TRBJ2-1
v_call: TRBV7-2
d_call: NA
cdr3_aa: CASSFQVNEQFF

j_call: TRBJ1-5
v_call: TRBV12-3/TRBV12-4
d_call: NA
cdr3_aa: CASSERPDVKPQHF

j_call: TRBJ2-7
v_call: TRBV10-2
d_call: TRBD1
cdr3_aa: CASSGTGGEQYF

j_call: TRBJ2-3
v_call: TRBV20-1
d_call: TRBD2
cdr3_aa: CSATKILADTQYF

j_call: TRBJ1-5
v_call: TRBV2
d_call: TRBD1
cdr3_aa: CASSGQGVSGQPQHF

j_call: TRBJ2-5
v_call: TRBV20-1
d_call: NA
cdr3_aa: CSARDGGEDRETQYF

j_call: TRBJ2-7
v_call: TRBV29-1
d_call: NA
cdr3_aa: CSVTLGGEGREQYF

j_call: TRBJ1-3
v_call: TRBV20-1
d_call: NA
cdr3_aa: CSARHTGNTIYF

j_call: TRBJ1-1
v_call: TRBV20-1
d_call: NA
cdr3_aa: CSARVLQAPMNTEAFF

j_call: TRBJ2-5
v_call: TRBV7-8
d_call: NA
cdr3_aa: CASSLASFVGIQETQYF

j_call: TRBJ2-7
v_call: TRBV6-1
d_call: TRBD2
cdr3_aa: CASRLTSGSSYEQYF

j_call: TRBJ1-2
v_call: TRBV9
d_call: TRBD1
cdr3_aa: CASSASGTGTGGYTF

j_call: TRBJ1-2
v_call: TRBV28
d_call: NA
cdr3_aa: CASSGAFQGYTF

j_call: TRBJ1-3
v_call: TRBV20-1
d_call: NA
cdr3_aa: CSARSGRDGGNTIYF

j_call: TRBJ2-3
v_call: TRBV7-9
d_call: TRBD2
cdr3_aa: CASSSTGTSVTDTQYF

j_call: TRBJ2-5
v_call: TRBV7-9
d_call: NA
cdr3_aa: CASSSEETQYF

j_call: TRBJ1-1
v_call: TRBV12-3/TRBV12-4
d_call: NA
cdr3_aa: CASSSTSNTEAFF

j_call: NA
v_call: TRBV11-2
d_call: TRBD2
cdr3_aa: CASSTAGGRVETQYF

j_call: TRBJ2-3
v_call: TRBV5-1
d_call: TRBD2
cdr3_aa: CASSPYLSGGSTDTQYF

j_call: TRBJ1-5
v_call: TRBV30
d_call: NA
cdr3_aa: CAWSLTSAAQPQHF